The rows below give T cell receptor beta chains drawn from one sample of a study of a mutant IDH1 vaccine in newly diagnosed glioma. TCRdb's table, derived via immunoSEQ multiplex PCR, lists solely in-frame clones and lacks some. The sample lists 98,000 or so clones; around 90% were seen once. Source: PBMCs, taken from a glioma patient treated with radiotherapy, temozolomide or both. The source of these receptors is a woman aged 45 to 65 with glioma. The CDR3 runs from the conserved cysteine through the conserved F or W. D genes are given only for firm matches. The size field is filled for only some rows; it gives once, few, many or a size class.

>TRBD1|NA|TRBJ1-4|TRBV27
CASSFWDRNEKLFF
TGTGCCAGCAGTTTTTGGGACAGGAATGAAAAACTGTTTTTT
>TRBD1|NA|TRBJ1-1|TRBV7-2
CASSSQGAGTEAFF
TGTGCCAGCAGCTCCCAGGGGGCTGGGACTGAAGCTTTCTTT
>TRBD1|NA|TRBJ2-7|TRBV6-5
CASRVPGTAYEQYF
TGTGCCAGCAGAGTACCCGGGACAGCCTACGAGCAGTACTTC
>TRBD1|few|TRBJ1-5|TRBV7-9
CASSPARDRPQHF
TGTGCCAGCAGCCCGGCTCGGGACAGGCCCCAGCATTTT
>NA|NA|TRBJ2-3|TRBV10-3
CAISETSRLLSDTQYF
TGTGCCATCAGTGAGACTAGCAGGTTGTTGTCAGATACGCAGTATTTT
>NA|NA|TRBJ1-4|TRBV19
CASRHGKSGDEKLFF
TGTGCCAGTAGGCACGGGAAGAGCGGTGATGAAAAACTGTTTTTT
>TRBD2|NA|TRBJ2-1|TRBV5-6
CASSRPTSGLYNEQFF
TGTGCCAGCAGCCGACCGACTAGCGGGCTATACAATGAGCAGTTCTTC
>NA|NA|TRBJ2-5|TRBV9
CASSVSDQETQYF
TGTGCCAGCAGCGTAAGCGACCAAGAGACCCAGTACTTC
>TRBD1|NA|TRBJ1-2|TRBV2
CASLGQPFQDGYTF
TGTGCCAGCTTGGGACAGCCCTTCCAAGATGGCTACACCTTC
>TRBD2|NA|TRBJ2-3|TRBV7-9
CASSLGPGLAATDTQYF
TGTGCCAGCAGCTTAGGGCCGGGACTAGCGGCCACAGATACGCAGTATTTT
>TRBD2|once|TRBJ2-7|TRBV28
CASSSRTSGYEQYF
TGTGCCAGCAGTTCCCGGACTAGCGGTTACGAGCAGTACTTC
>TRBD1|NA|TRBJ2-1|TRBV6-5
CASRTGTGTANEQFF
TGTGCCAGCAGAACCGGGACAGGGACTGCCAATGAGCAGTTCTTC
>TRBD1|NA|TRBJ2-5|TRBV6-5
CASSYSQGGTETQYF
TGTGCCAGCAGTTACTCTCAAGGGGGCACGGAGACCCAGTACTTC
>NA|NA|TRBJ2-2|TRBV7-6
CASSPTGELFF
TGTGCCAGCAGCCCGACTGGGGAGCTGTTTTTT
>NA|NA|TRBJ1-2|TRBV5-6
CASSFVRPGWSYGYTF
TGTGCCAGCAGCTTCGTTCGACCCGGGTGGAGCTATGGCTACACCTTC
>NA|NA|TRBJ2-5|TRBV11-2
CASSLGGGETQYF
TGTGCCAGCAGCCTAGGTGGGGGGGAGACCCAGTACTTC
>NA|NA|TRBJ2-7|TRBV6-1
CASSEPVGQYF
TGTGCCAGCAGTGAACCCGTCGGGCAGTACTTC
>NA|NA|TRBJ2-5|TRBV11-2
CASSLSPTQETQYF
TGTGCCAGCAGCTTATCCCCTACCCAAGAGACCCAGTACTTC
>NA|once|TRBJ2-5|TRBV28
CASSELIGGQETQYF
TGTGCCAGCAGCGAATTAATTGGGGGGCAAGAGACCCAGTACTTC
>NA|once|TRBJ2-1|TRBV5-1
CASSLGQTGDEQFF
TGCGCCAGCAGCTTGGGGCAAACCGGGGATGAGCAGTTCTTC
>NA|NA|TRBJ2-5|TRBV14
CASSQIGGSETQYF
TGTGCCAGCAGCCAGATAGGAGGTTCAGAGACCCAGTACTTC
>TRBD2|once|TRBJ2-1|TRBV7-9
CASSLMTSGPGNEQFF
TGTGCCAGCAGCCTCATGACTAGCGGGCCTGGAAATGAGCAGTTCTTC
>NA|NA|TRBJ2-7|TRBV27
CASTPPDNPYEQYF
TGTGCCAGCACCCCCCCCGACAATCCTTACGAGCAGTACTTC
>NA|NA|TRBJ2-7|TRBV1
CTSSQGWERPYEQYF
TGCACCAGCAGCCAAGGATGGGAGCGGCCCTACGAGCAGTACTTC
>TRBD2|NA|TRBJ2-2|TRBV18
CASSPGLAVNTGELFF
TGTGCCAGCTCCCCGGGACTAGCCGTCAACACCGGGGAGCTGTTTTTT
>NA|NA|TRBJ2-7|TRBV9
CASSVYALAGEQYF
TGTGCCAGCAGCGTATACGCGCTTGCGGGCGAGCAGTACTTC
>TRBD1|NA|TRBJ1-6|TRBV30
CAWSVGTGGSSYNSPLHF
TGTGCCTGGAGTGTAGGGACAGGGGGGAGCTCCTATAATTCACCCCTCCACTTT
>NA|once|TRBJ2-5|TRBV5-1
CASSHNRIQETQYF
TGCGCCAGCAGCCACAACAGGATTCAAGAGACCCAGTACTTC
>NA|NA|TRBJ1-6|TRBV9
CASSVGVSSYNSPLHF
TGTGCCAGCAGCGTAGGTGTGAGCTCCTATAATTCACCCCTCCACTTT
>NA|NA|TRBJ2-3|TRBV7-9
CASSLGLGRVFSTDTQYF
TGTGCCAGCAGCTTAGGGCTAGGACGAGTCTTTAGCACAGATACGCAGTATTTT
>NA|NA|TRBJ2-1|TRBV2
CASKVIIGTRPFF
TGTGCCAGCAAGGTTATAATCGGGACACGTCCGTTCTTC
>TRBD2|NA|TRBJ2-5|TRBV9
CASSGVLAEGTQYF
TGTGCCAGCAGCGGAGTACTAGCGGAGGGGACCCAGTACTTC
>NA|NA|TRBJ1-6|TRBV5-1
CASSLGQGANSPLHF
TGCGCCAGCAGCTTGGGCCAGGGAGCTAATTCACCCCTCCACTTT
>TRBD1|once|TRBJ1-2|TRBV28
CASSPDGQGSSGYTF
TGTGCCAGCAGTCCCGACGGACAGGGGAGTAGTGGCTACACCTTC
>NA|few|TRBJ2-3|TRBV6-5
CASSYSSHTDTQYF
TGTGCCAGCAGTTACTCCTCACACACAGATACGCAGTATTTT
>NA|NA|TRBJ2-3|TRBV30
CAWSGGADTQYF
TGTGCCTGGAGTGGTGGGGCAGATACGCAGTATTTT
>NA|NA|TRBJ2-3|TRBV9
CASSALTGSTDTQYF
TGTGCCAGCAGCGCCTTAACAGGTTCCACAGATACGCAGTATTTT
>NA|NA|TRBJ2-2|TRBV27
CASSFDGGRFTGELFF
TGTGCCAGCAGTTTTGATGGGGGCCGGTTTACCGGGGAGCTGTTTTTT
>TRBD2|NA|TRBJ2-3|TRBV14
CASSQLTGRGKNTQYF
TGTGCCAGCAGCCAATTGACCGGGAGGGGTAAAAATACGCAGTATTTT
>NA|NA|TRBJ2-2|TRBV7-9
CASYGSNTGELFF
TGTGCCAGCTACGGCTCGAACACCGGGGAGCTGTTTTTT
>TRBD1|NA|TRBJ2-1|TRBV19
CASSLRDRDYNEQFF
TGTGCCAGTAGCCTCCGGGACAGGGATTACAATGAGCAGTTCTTC
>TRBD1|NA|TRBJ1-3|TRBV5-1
CASSEYRGRDGNTIYF
TGCGCCAGCAGCGAGTACAGGGGGCGAGATGGAAACACCATATATTTT
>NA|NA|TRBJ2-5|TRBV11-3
CASSLSGLPWATQYF
TGTGCCAGCAGCTTGTCTGGTCTACCGTGGGCGACCCAGTACTTC
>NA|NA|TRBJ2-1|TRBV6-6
CASSYSSRENEQFF
TGTGCCAGCAGTTACTCGTCCCGAGAGAATGAGCAGTTCTTC
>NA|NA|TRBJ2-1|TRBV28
CASRVTGTERSEQFF
TGTGCCAGCAGGGTAACCGGGACCGAAAGAAGTGAGCAGTTCTTC
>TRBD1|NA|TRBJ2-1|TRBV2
CASSERTGLYNEQFF
TGTGCCAGCAGTGAACGGACAGGGCTCTACAATGAGCAGTTCTTC
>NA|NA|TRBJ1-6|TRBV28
CASSSKKDNSPLHF
TGTGCCAGCAGTTCTAAGAAAGATAATTCACCCCTCCACTTT
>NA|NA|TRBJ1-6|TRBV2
CASSERTQNNSPLHF
TGTGCCAGCAGTGAAAGGACGCAGAATAATTCACCCCTCCACTTT
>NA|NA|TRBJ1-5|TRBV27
CASSLGGAQPQHF
TGTGCCAGCAGTTTAGGGGGAGCTCAGCCCCAGCATTTT
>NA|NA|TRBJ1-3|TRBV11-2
CASSVTHHSGDTIYF
TGTGCCAGCAGCGTGACTCACCACTCTGGAGACACCATATATTTT